The entry that follows covers one T cell receptor beta chain sequence. This sample is part of a study of early stage breast cancer tumors. Sequencing used immunoSEQ multiplex PCR; TCRdb keeps in-frame clones, though not all of them. The sample includes about 5,000 clones, 60% to 75% of them seen just once. The CDR3 extends over 15 amino acids. V trimming: 4 bases; J trimming: 3 bases; junction bases outside the gene matches: 8. Germline CDR1 SGHRS, CDR2 YFSETQ. The receptor was isolated from a person in their 60s with breast cancer. Sequencing input: breast tumor tissue. J is TRBJ2-7 and V is TRBV5-1, with TRBD2 matching 9 bases. CDR3 nucleotide sequence: TGCGCCAGCAGCGATGCCAGGACTAGCGTCTACGAGCAGTACTTC. Protein sequence: CASSDARTSVYEQYF.